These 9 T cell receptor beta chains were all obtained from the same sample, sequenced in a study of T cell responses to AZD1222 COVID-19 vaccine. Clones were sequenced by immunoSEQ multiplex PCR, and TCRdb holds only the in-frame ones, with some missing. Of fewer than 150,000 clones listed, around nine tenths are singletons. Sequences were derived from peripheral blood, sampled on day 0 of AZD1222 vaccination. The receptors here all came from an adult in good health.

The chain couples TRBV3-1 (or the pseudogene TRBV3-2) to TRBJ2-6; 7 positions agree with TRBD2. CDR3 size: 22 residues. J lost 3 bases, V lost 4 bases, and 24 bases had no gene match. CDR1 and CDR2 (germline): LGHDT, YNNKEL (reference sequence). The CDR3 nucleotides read TGTGCCAGCAGCCGGGGGGTCGGGACTACAGGAATAGACCCCTTTGGGGCCAACGTCCTGACTTTC. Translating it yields CASSRGVGTTGIDPFGANVLTF.

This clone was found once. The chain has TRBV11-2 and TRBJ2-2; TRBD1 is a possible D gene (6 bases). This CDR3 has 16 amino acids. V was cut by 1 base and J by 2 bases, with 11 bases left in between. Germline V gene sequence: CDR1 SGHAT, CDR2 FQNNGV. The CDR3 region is CASSLGWTANTGELFF. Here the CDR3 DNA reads TGTGCCAGCAGCTTAGGGTGGACAGCCAACACCGGGGAGCTGTTTTTT.

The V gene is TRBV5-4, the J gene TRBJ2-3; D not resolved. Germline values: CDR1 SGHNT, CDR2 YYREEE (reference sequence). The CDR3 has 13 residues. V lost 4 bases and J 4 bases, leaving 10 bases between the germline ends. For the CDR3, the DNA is TGTGCCAGCAGCATTCTAGGTCCAGATACGCAGTATTTT. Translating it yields CASSILGPDTQYF.

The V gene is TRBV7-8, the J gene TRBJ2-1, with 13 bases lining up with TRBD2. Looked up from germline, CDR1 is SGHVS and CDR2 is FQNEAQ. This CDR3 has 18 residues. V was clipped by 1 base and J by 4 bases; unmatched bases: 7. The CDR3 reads CASSLVGGLAGAYNEQFF. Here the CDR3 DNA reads TGTGCCAGCAGCTTAGTCGGAGGACTAGCGGGAGCGTACAATGAGCAGTTCTTC.

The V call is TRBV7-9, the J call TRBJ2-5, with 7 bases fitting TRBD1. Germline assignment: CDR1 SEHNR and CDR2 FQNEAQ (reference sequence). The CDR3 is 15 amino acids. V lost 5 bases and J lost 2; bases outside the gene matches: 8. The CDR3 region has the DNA TGTGCCAGCAGCCAGACAGGGATGAGTCAAGAGACCCAGTACTTC. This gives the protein CASSQTGMSQETQYF.

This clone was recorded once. Written as DNA, the CDR3 is TGTGCCAGCAGCCCCGGGACAGGGGGCTGGGAAAAACTGTTTTTT. As protein: CASSPGTGGWEKLFF. The rearrangement links TRBV27 to TRBJ1-4, with 12 bases fitting TRBD1. Losses at the gene ends were 6 bases for V and 8 bases for J; bases not matched to a gene: 7. This CDR3 region has 15 residues. Germline CDR1 and CDR2: MNHEY and SMNVEV (reference sequence).

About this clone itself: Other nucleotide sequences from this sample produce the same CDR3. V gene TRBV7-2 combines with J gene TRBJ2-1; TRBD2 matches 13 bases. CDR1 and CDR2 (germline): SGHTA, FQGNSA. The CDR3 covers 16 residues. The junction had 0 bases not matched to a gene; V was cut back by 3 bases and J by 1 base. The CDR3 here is CASSLGLAGSYNEQFF. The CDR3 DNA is TGTGCCAGCAGCTTGGGACTAGCGGGATCCTACAATGAGCAGTTCTTC.

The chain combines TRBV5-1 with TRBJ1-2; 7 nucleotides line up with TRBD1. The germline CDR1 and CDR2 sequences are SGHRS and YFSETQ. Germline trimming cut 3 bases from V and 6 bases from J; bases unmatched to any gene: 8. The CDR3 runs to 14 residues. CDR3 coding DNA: TGCGCCAGCAGCTCAGGACAGGAGGTGGATGGCTACACCTTC. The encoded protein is CASSSGQEVDGYTF.

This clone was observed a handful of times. The CDR3 here is CASSQGSGTQYF. CDR3 DNA: TGTGCCAGCAGCCAGGGGTCCGGGACCCAGTACTTC. V gene TRBV14 combines with J gene TRBJ2-5, with D unresolved. The germline V and J ends were trimmed by 3 bases and 7 bases, with 9 bases remaining between them. Looked up from germline, CDR1 is SGHDN and CDR2 is FVKESK. The CDR3 runs 12 residues.